This passage covers 11 T cell receptor beta chains from one sample sequenced in a study of T cell responses to AZD1222 COVID-19 vaccine. Sequenced by immunoSEQ multiplex PCR; TCRdb stores in-frame clones only, minus some. Among roughly 150,000 clones listed, about 91% were seen once. Here the sequenced sample was peripheral blood, taken on day 0 of MenACWY control vaccination. The receptors here all came from an adult in good health.

The chain couples TRBV2 to TRBJ2-4, with 11 bases aligning to TRBD2. The V segment lost 6 bases and the J segment 5 bases; nucleotides outside the gene matches: 9. Per the germline V gene, CDR1 is SNHLY and CDR2 is FYNNEI. CDR3 length equals 16 residues. CDR3 in DNA: TGTGCCAGCAGCCTTGGACTAGCGGGCGCTCAAAACATTCAGTACTTC. Translating gives CASSLGLAGAQNIQYF.

The chain couples TRBV7-2 to TRBJ1-5, with D possibly matching TRBD1 (5 bases). Trimming took off 5 bases at V and 0 bases at J, with 11 bases between the two ends. The CDR3 has 15 residues. Germline assignment: CDR1 SGHTA and CDR2 FQGNSA. The CDR3 nucleotides are TGTGCCAGCAGCCGGGGACCGTTTAGCAATCAGCCCCAGCATTTT. Protein product: CASSRGPFSNQPQHF.

The V and J genes are TRBV30 and TRBJ1-2; no definite D call. V lost 0 bases, J lost 7 bases, and 12 bases lay in between. Per germline, CDR1 GTSNPN and CDR2 SVGIG (reference sequence). The CDR3 contains 13 residues. The chain's CDR3 is CAWSVRLGSGYTF. CDR3 DNA: TGTGCCTGGAGTGTACGTCTAGGATCTGGCTACACCTTC. The full variable domain, its missing parts supplied by reference TRBV30 and TRBJ1-2, is SQTIHQWPATLVQPVGSPLSLECTVEGTSNPNLYWYRQAAGRGLQLLFYSVGIGQISSEVPQNLSASRPQDRQFILSSKKLLLSDSGFYLCAWSVRLGSGYTFGSGTRLTVV.

The rearrangement joins TRBV28 to TRBJ1-4; no clear D. The germline CDR1 and CDR2 sequences are MDHEN and SYDVKM. The CDR3 runs to 15 residues. Deletions cut 6 bases from V and 1 base from J, with 12 bases between. This CDR3 is CASRPGRGTNEKLFF. The CDR3 region has the DNA TGTGCCAGCAGGCCTGGTCGGGGAACTAATGAAAAACTGTTTTTT.

This chain uses TRBV5-1 with TRBJ1-1; D is unclear. Germline V gene sequence: CDR1 SGHRS, CDR2 YFSETQ. V was clipped by 4 bases and J by 1 base, with 11 bases between them. The CDR3 spans 14 residues. CDR3 protein: CASSRPEANTEAFF. CDR3 bases: TGCGCCAGCAGCCGCCCGGAGGCGAACACTGAAGCTTTCTTT.

The chain has TRBV11-3 and TRBJ2-1; TRBD1 matches 7 bases. V lost 1 base and J lost 6; bases outside the gene matches: 0. Looked up from germline, CDR1 is SGHNT and CDR2 is YENEEA. The CDR3 length is 13 residues. CDR3 region: CASSLGDSNEQFF. CDR3 in DNA: TGTGCCAGCAGCTTAGGGGACAGCAATGAGCAGTTCTTC. Complete variable domain (other parts from reference TRBV11-3 and TRBJ2-1): EAGVVQSPRYKIIEKKQPVAFWCNPISGHNTLYWYLQNLGQGPELLIRYENEEAVDDSQLPKDRFSAERLKGVDSTLKIQPAELGDSAVYLCASSLGDSNEQFFGPGTRLTVL.

This chain's CDR3 is CASSLAGGDTQPQHF. CDR3 DNA sequence: TGTGCCAGCAGCTTAGCGGGGGGGGACACGCAGCCCCAGCATTTT. The genes are TRBV7-9 and TRBJ1-5, with TRBD1 as a possible D gene (6 bases). Trimming removed 0 bases at V and 7 bases at J, with 13 bases between. The CDR3 consists of 15 residues. Looked up from germline, CDR1 is SEHNR and CDR2 is FQNEAQ (reference sequence).

This clone is a singleton in its sample. The rearrangement links TRBV5-5 to TRBJ1-2, with D hard to call. The germline V and J ends were trimmed by 1 base and 2 bases, with 9 bases remaining between them. Per the germline V gene, CDR1 is SGHKS and CDR2 is YYEKEE (reference sequence). This CDR3 is built from 14 residues. The CDR3: CASSLYVRNYGYTF. CDR3 in DNA: TGTGCCAGCAGCTTGTACGTCAGAAACTATGGCTACACCTTC.

The rearrangement joins TRBV19 to TRBJ1-1; D call uncertain. The CDR3 sequence is 13 residues long. Germline V gene lookup returns CDR1 LNHDA and CDR2 SQIVND (reference sequence). V was cut by 4 bases and J by 4 bases, with 10 bases left in between. The CDR3 DNA is TGTGCCAGTAGTACGGGAGACACCACTGAAGCTTTCTTT. This sequence encodes CASSTGDTTEAFF.

To note about this clone: The DNA is left out, because the CDR3 cannot be placed on it with certainty; the CDR3 is given as TCRdb lists it. The chain carries TRBV28 and TRBJ2-1; TRBD2 was called by the table and not checked on the DNA. With termini counted, the CDR3 has 12 amino acids. Germline values: CDR1 MDHEN, CDR2 SYDVKM. The CDR3 loop is CASSSSDNEQFF.

This clone was found once. CDR3 protein: CASSRMGDSNQPQHF. For the CDR3, the DNA is TGTGCCAGCAGCCGTATGGGGGATAGCAATCAGCCCCAGCATTTT. The genes are TRBV13 and TRBJ1-5, with TRBD1 as a possible D gene (5 bases). V lost 5 bases, J lost 0 bases, and 11 bases lay in between. The germline V gene has CDR1 PRHDT and CDR2 FYEKMQ (reference sequence). The CDR3 totals 15 residues.